This paragraph reports one T cell receptor (beta chain). The antigen remains unidentified. Included in the TCR beta cDNA libraries were unique molecular identifiers. Each CDR3 protein is one row after TCRdb ran MiXCR on the PCR reads. The sample has 180,000 or so distinct CDR3 sequences, 29% seen once; the top ten hold roughly 3.5%. The record originates from a study of post-analysis software for immune sequencing data. Study results and caveats: Roughly five TRBV segments appeared more often in patients than in controls, and TRBV5-6, TRBV5-1 and TRBV20-1 were among these. Controls had significantly higher normalized Chao1 diversity than multiple sclerosis patients.

V was cut by 0 bases and J by 13 bases, with 22 bases left in between. CDR1 and CDR2 (germline): MNHEY, SVGAGI. This CDR3 spans 15 amino acids. The V call is TRBV6-5, the J call TRBJ2-7, with D perhaps TRBD1 or TRBD2 (5 bases each). The sequencing sample was made of blood. The origin of this receptor is a girl aged 2-17 years with multiple sclerosis. CDR3: CASSYSIQGDSPLYF. CDR3 nucleotides: TGTGCCAGCAGTTACTCGATCCAGGGAGATTCACCCCTCTACTTC.